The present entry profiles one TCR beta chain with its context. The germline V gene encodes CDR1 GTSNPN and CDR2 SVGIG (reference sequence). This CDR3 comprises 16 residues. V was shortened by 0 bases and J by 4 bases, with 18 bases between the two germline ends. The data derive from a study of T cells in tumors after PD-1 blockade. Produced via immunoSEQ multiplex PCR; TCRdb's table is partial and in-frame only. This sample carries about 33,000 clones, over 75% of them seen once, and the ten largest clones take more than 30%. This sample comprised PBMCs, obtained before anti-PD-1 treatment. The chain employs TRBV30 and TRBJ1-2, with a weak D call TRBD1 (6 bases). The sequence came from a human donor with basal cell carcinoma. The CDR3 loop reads CAWSVPGGRGVYGYTF. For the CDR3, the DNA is TGTGCCTGGAGTGTACCTGGGGGGCGAGGGGTCTATGGCTACACCTTC.